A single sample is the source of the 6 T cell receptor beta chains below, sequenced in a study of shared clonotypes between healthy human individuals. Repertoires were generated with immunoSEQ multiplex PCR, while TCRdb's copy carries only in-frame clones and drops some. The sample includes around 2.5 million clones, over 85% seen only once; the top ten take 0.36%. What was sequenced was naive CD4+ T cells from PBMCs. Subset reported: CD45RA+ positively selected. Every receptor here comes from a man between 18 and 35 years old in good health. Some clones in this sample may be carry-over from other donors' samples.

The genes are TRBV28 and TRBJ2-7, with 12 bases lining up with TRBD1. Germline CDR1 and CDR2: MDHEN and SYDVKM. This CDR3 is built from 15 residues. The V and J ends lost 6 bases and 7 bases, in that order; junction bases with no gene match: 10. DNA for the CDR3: TGTGCCAGCAGGGGGGACAGGGGGCTTCGAGGTGAGCAGTACTTC. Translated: CASRGDRGLRGEQYF.

The CDR3 is CASSPWGTGTGDAEAFF. As DNA, the CDR3 is TGTGCCAGCAGTCCCTGGGGAACCGGGACAGGGGATGCTGAAGCTTTCTTT. V is TRBV28 and J is TRBJ1-1, with 10 bases that match TRBD1. This CDR3 spans 17 amino acids. Germline V gives CDR1 MDHEN, CDR2 SYDVKM. The V gene end was trimmed by 5 bases and the J gene end by 6 bases; junction bases not matched to a gene: 15.

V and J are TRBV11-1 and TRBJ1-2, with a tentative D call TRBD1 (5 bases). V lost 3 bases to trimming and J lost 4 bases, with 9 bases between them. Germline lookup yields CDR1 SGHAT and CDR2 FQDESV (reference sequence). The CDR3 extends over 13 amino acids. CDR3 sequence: CASSFPGTYGYTF. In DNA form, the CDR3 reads TGTGCCAGCAGCTTCCCCGGGACCTATGGCTACACCTTC. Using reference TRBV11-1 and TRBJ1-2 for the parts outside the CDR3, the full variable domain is EAEVAQSPRYKITEKSQAVAFWCDPISGHATLYWYRQILGQGPELLVQFQDESVVDDSQLPKDRFSAERLKGVDSTLKIQPAELGDSAMYLCASSFPGTYGYTFGSGTRLTVV.

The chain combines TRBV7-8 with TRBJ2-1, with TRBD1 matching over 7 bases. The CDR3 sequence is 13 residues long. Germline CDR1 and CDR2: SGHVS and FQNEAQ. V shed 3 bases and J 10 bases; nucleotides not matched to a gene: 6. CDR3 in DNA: TGTGCCAGCAGCTTGTCACCGGACAGGGAGCAGTTCTTC. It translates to CASSLSPDREQFF.

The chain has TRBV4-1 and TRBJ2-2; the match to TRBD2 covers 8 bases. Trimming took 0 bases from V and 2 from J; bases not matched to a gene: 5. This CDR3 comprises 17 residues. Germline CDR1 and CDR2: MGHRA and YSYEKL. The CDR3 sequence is CASSQDGVAGNTGELFF. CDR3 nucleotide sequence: TGCGCCAGCAGCCAAGACGGGGTAGCGGGAAACACCGGGGAGCTGTTTTTT.

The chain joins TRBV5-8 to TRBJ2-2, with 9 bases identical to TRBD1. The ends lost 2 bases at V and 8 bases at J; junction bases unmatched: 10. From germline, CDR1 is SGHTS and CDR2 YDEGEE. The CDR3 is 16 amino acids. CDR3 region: CASSFPDRGRAGELFF. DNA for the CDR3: TGTGCCAGCAGCTTCCCGGACAGGGGTCGGGCGGGGGAGCTGTTTTTT.